The clone carrying this T cell receptor (beta chain) is medium-sized within its sample. Germline V gene sequence: CDR1 SGHTA, CDR2 FQGNSA. Trimming at V came to 0 bases and at J to 8 bases, leaving 8 bases not matched to a gene. CDR3 length: 16 residues. The sample belongs to a study of T-cell memory formation after mild COVID-19. 5'RACE, which relied on constant-segment primers, yielded TCR alpha and TCR beta cDNA libraries carrying sample barcodes and UMIs. TCRdb analysed the 5' RACE reads with MiXCR anew, one entry per CDR3 protein. The sample records tens of thousands of distinct CDR3 sequences, about 16% being singletons.

V and J are TRBV7-2 and TRBJ2-5; 11 bases are shared with TRBD2. The clonotype comes from an adult who had mild COVID-19 (a few samples of this study predate the infection). Cell type and time point are not known. Source material: PBMCs or a T cell subset sorted from them (not recorded which). The CDR3 is CASSLARTSGSETQYF. Written as DNA, the CDR3 is TGTGCCAGCAGCTTAGCGCGTACTAGCGGGAGTGAAACCCAGTACTTC.